The sequence of this TCR beta chain was determined in a study of blood T cell repertoires in COVID-19. This clone was seen a handful of times. The data were produced by immunoSEQ multiplex PCR, yet TCRdb's version contains in-frame clones alone and is incomplete. The sample shows roughly 100,000 clones, approximately 76% of them seen only once. The TCR sequence derives from a woman in her 70s with acute or convalescent COVID-19. Material for sequencing was peripheral blood.

This chain's CDR3 is CAWDRQNQPQHF. In DNA, the CDR3 is TGTGCCTGGGACAGACAGAATCAGCCCCAGCATTTT. The V gene is TRBV30, the J gene TRBJ1-5, with a tentative D call TRBD1 (5 bases). This CDR3 comprises 12 residues. With 5 bases removed from V and 4 bases from J, the gap between germline ends came to 9 bases. CDR1 and CDR2 from the germline V gene are GTSNPN and SVGIG (reference sequence).